This TCR beta chain was recovered during a study of blood T cell repertoires in COVID-19. In the study overall: Samples representing acute and convalescent COVID-19 were sourced from the United States, Italy and Spain. From T cells, B-cell-depleted T cells, or PBMCs came the material, which was cDNA or gDNA.

In the source study's methods: Scientists estimated how many nucleated cells there were by amplifying reference gene primers. Some clones are missing from TCRdb's copy, which holds only in-frame ones; the method was immunoSEQ multiplex PCR. V, J and clone size are taken as reported in that table, and D and trimming were inferred from the DNA itself. The sample gives under 300,000 clones, 88% of which show up once; around 2.5% is in the top ten. In germline, CDR1 is SGHAT, CDR2 FQNNGV. Trimming took 3 bases from V and 4 from J; bases not matched to a gene: 7. The CDR3 totals 15 residues. Participant age was roughly 18 to 89 years, and participants resided in 24 US areas.

The source material was PBMCs or T cells enriched from blood (not recorded which). This rearrangement joins TRBV11-2 to TRBJ2-3; 7 bases fit TRBD2. This TCR was sampled from a woman in her 40s with acute COVID-19. In nucleotides, the CDR3 is TGTGCCAGCAGCTTCGGCGGGAGAAACGCAGATACGCAGTATTTT. Protein sequence: CASSFGGRNADTQYF.